The 7 T cell receptor beta chains listed next were all sequenced from one sample in a study of blood T cells in healthy people across ages. PCR was performed a second time for about 6 to 12 cycles using a sample-barcoded 5' primer and a J-beta primer mix. TCRdb re-called the 5' RACE reads with MiXCR, one entry per CDR3 protein. This repertoire shows 550,000 to 750,000 distinct CDR3 sequences, over 20% found once; its top ten account for 3.5% to 4%. The sample comprised blood. These receptors came from a man aged 70-80 years in good health.

A remark on this clonotype: A clone one base away is much larger, so this may be a read error. This sequence joins TRBV11-2 and TRBJ2-2; D ambiguous. The germline CDR1 and CDR2 sequences are SGHAT and FQNNGV. CDR3 length: 15 amino acids. Trimming took off 2 bases at V and 5 bases at J, with 12 bases between the two ends. The CDR3 DNA reads as TGTGCCAGCAGCTTATTCGGAATGGAGACCGGGGAGCTGTTTTTT. Protein: CASSLFGMETGELFF.

This clonotype was seen ten or more times. V is TRBV5-1 and J is TRBJ2-5; D possibly matches TRBD1 or TRBD2 (5 bases each). Germline CDR1 is SGHRS and CDR2 is YFSETQ. The germline V and J ends were trimmed by 4 bases and 5 bases, with 15 bases remaining between them. This CDR3 contains 14 residues. The CDR3, as DNA: TGCGCCAGCAGCGTGACCGGGACGTCGGAGACCCAGTACTTC. Translating it yields CASSVTGTSETQYF.

V gene TRBV12-3 or TRBV12-4 combines with J gene TRBJ1-1; 8 positions match TRBD1. The CDR3 is 15 amino acids. Germline trimming cut 4 bases from V and 2 bases from J; bases unmatched to any gene: 6. The CDR3 nucleotides are TGTGCCAGCAGTTCACGGACAGGGAAAAACACTGAAGCTTTCTTT. Protein: CASSSRTGKNTEAFF.

This clonotype appeared a few times. The chain links TRBV25-1 to TRBJ1-2; D may be TRBD1 (5 bases). CDR1 and CDR2 (germline): MGHDK, SYGVNS. This CDR3 has 15 amino acids. Trimming left V 5 bases short and J 2 bases short, with 15 bases between. The CDR3 loop is CASSTTQGRNYGYTF. The CDR3, as DNA: TGTGCCAGCAGTACCACGCAGGGAAGAAACTATGGCTACACCTTC.

V gene TRBV7-9 combines with J gene TRBJ1-1; 8 bases map to TRBD1. This CDR3 has 13 residues. Per germline, CDR1 SEHNR and CDR2 FQNEAQ (reference sequence). The trim removed 1 base at V and 5 bases at J, leaving 0 bases unmatched. The CDR3 here is CASSLGDRTEAFF. The DNA for the CDR3 is TGTGCCAGCAGCTTAGGGGACAGGACTGAAGCTTTCTTT.

CDR3: CASSQDIASGSLTGELFF. The CDR3 DNA reads TGTGCCAGCAGCCAAGATATCGCTAGCGGGAGCCTCACCGGGGAGCTGTTTTTT. This sequence joins TRBV3-1 and TRBJ2-2, with 10 bases identical to TRBD2. V shed 0 bases, J shed 4 bases, and the junction held 8 bases outside the gene matches. This CDR3 region has 18 residues. CDR1 is LGHDT, CDR2 YNNKEL, per germline (reference sequence).

The chain joins TRBV20-1 to TRBJ2-3, with 9 bases that match TRBD2. This CDR3 region has 15 residues. Germline V gives CDR1 DFQATT, CDR2 SNEGSKA (reference sequence). V lost 4 bases and J lost 2; bases outside the gene matches: 7. CDR3 nucleotides: TGCAGTGCTACCCTCGCTAGCGGGAACACAGATACGCAGTATTTT. Protein product: CSATLASGNTDTQYF.